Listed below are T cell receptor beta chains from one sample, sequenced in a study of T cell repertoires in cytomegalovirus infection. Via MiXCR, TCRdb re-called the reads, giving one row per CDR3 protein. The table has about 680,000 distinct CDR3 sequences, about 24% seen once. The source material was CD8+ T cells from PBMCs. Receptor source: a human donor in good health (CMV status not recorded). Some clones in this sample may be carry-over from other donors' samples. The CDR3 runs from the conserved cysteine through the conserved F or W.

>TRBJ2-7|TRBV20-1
CSARDVNDYEQYF
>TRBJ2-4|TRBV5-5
CASSFMAGEDIQYF
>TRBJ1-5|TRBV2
CAQTPIGQIYSNQPQHF
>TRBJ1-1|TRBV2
CASTRRGQGLIVNTEAFF
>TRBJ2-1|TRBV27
CASSSGQEHPSYNEQFF
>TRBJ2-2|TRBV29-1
CSVRPMSGAGELFF
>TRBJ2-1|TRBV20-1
CSARGQGVREQFF
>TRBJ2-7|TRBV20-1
CSARDRGVTYEQYF
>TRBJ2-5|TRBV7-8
CASSARGKTQYF
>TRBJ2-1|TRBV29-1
CSVVGPTSVGEQFF
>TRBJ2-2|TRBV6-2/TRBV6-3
CASSDGTDRTGELFF
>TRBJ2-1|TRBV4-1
CASSQVGGGRNEQFF
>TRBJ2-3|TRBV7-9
CANSFPQGASADTQYF
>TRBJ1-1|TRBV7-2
CASSSWTETTEAFF
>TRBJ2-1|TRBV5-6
CASSHLLAGGVNEQFF
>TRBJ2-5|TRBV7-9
CASSWGGEETQYF
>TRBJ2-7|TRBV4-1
CASSPRGPGNYEQYF
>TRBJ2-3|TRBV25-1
CASSGAGIATDTQYF
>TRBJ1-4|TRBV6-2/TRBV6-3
CASSSPGGTGWGEKLFF
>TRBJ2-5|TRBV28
CASSAGTGDGETQYF
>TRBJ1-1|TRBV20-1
CSALTGRIEAFF
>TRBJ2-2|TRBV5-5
CASSLVASGGTGELFF
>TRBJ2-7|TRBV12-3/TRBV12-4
CASTGGARGEQYF
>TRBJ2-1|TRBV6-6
CASSSFASGNEQFF
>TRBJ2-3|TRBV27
CASSPVAPDTQYF
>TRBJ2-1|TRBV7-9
CASSPPGLAGYEQFF
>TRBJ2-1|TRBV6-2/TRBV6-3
CASRALSSSNEQFF
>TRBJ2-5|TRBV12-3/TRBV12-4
CASSFGTSFAGGSRGFGEQETQYF
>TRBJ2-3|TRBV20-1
CSARDRLAPLDPFTDTQYF
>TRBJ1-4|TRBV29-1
CSGVGPNEKLFF
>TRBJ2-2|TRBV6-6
CASSYGLAGRGTGELFF
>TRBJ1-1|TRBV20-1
CSASRMNTEAFF
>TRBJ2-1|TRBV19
CASSWGTSADNEQFF
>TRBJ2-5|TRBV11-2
CASSLGRVGNQETQYF
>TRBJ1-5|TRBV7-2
CASSLTGGRDQPQHF
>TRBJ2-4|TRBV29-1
CSVVTGLAGGRGAKNIQYF
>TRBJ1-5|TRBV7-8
CASSQTGINQPQHF
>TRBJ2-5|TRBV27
CASRVWGGRLANQETQYF
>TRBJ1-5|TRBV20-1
CSARAVGGAEQPQHF
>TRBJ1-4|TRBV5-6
CASSSQGNRGTNEKLFF
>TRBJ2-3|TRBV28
CASSYTLAGGTDTQYF
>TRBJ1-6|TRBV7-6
CASSPRSGGNSPLHF